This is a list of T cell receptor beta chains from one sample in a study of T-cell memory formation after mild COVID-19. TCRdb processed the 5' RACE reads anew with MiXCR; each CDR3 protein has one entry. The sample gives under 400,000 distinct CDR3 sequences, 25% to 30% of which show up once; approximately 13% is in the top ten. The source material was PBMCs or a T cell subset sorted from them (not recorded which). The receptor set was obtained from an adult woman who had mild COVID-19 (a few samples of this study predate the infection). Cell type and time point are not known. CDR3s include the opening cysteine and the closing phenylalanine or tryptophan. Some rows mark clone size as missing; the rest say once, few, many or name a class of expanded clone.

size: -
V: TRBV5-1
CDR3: CASSRQGQNNEQFF

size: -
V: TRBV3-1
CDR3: CASSHWTGGAPDTQYF

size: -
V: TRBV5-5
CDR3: CASSSRAGSYEQYF

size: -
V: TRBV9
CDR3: CASSTDRGDGYTF

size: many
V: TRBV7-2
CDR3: CASSLVGGSGNEQFF

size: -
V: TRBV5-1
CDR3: CASSFGSSNTEAFF

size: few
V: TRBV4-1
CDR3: CASSQNSGRSSPLHF

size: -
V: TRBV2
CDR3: CASSDRGLAKNIQYF

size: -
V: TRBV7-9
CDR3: CASVRAGYNEQFF

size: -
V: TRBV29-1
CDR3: CSAQTGAPQQFF

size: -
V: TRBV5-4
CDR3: CASSPSSGRAGMTDTQYF

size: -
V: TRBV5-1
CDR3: CASSLGVRRHQNEKLFF

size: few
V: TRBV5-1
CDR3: CASSSRDRAPGELFF

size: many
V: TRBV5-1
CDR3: CASSLPRDNPVISTDTQYF

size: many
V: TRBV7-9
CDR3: CASSNEETQYF

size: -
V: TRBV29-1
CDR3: CSAEGGQSFGYTF

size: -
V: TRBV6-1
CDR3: CASSEAGQENYNEQFF

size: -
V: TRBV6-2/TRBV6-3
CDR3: CASSYSGTSGRRIGATYNEQFF

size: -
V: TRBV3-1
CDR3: CASSQIPGRRSGNTIYF

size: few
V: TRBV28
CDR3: CASSLSDQGWDEQFF

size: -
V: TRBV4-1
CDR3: CASSQVGGGQPQHF

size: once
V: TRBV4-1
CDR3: CASSQETRGGYEQYF

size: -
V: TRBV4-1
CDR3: CASSQSFEQFF

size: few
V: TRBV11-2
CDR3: CASRTAGGVTEAFF

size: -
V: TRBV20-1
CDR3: CSASPRTRELFF

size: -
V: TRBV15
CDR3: CATRRGADTGELFF

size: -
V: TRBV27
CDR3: CASSLSLGAGEKLFF

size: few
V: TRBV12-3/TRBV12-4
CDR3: CASSPRGSLGSGNTIYF

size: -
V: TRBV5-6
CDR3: CASSSALDGRATDTQYF

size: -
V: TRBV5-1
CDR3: CASSLGGGQGYTF

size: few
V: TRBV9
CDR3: CASSLDRGGSPLHF

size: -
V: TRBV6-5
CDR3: CASSYSAPMNTEAFF

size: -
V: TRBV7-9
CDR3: CASSSLIRGDTEAFF

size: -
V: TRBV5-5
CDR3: CASRPGQISGNTIYF

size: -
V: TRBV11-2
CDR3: CASSLAAHNEQFF

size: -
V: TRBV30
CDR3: CAWSVLRGGGYTF

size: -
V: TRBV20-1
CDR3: CSARDFLDSNQPQHF

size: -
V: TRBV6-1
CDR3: CASSLAGPGGETQYF